Described below is a single TCR beta chain sequence and its context. The antigen remains undetermined. CDR1 and CDR2 from the germline V gene are ENHRY and SYGVKD. Trimming removed 2 bases from V and 0 bases from J, with 9 bases in between. The CDR3 extends over 15 amino acids. Repertoires were generated with immunoSEQ multiplex PCR, while TCRdb's copy carries only in-frame clones and drops some. The sample includes about 9,500 clones, roughly 90% of them seen just once. These data come from a study of graft-versus-host responses after intestinal transplantation. Whole-study findings and limits: Patients with graft-donor T cell macrochimerism had high graft-versus-host to host-versus-graft clonal ratios in allografts.

The material was PBMCs, obtained 230 to 250 days after intestinal transplant. This TCR was recovered from a human patient who received an intestinal transplant, so some T cells may come from the graft donor. This chain joins TRBV10-3 and TRBJ2-3; the D call may be TRBD1 or TRBD2 (6 bases each). CDR3 DNA: TGTGCCATCAGTGAGGGCGGGACAAGCACAGATACGCAGTATTTT. This gives the protein CAISEGGTSTDTQYF.